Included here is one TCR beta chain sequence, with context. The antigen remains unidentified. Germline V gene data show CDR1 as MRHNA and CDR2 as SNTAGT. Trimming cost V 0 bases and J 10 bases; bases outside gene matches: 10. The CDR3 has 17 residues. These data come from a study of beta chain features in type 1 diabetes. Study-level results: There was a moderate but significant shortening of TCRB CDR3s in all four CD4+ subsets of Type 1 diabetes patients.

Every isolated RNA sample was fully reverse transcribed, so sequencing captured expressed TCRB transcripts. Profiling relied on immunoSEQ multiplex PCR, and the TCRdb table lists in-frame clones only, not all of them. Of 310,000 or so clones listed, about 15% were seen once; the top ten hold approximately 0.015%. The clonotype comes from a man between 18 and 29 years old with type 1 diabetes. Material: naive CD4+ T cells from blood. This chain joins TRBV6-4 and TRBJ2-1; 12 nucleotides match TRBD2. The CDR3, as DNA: TGTGCCAGCAGTGACTCCGACTCTCCGACTAGCGGGGGAGAGCAGTTCTTC. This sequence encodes CASSDSDSPTSGGEQFF.